Presented here are 22 T cell receptor beta chains from one specimen sequenced in a study of beta chain features in type 1 diabetes. Sequencing targeted expressed TCRB transcripts, as all isolated RNA had been reverse transcribed. Assay: immunoSEQ multiplex PCR; the TCRdb copy retains only in-frame clones and omits some. The table has some 150,000 clones, about 9.4% seen once; the top ten hold less than 1.5%. The sequenced sample consisted of naive CD4+ T cells from blood. These receptors all come from a man aged 18 to 35 in good health.

This rearrangement joins TRBV19 to TRBJ1-2; D not resolved. Germline values: CDR1 LNHDA, CDR2 SQIVND (reference sequence). The CDR3 loop spans 17 amino acids. V lost 6 bases and J 2 bases, leaving 22 bases between the germline ends. The CDR3 protein is CASRGFGEGLTNYGYTF. The DNA of the CDR3 is TGTGCCAGTAGGGGATTTGGTGAGGGCCTAACCAACTATGGCTACACCTTC.

The rearrangement uses TRBV6-5 and TRBJ2-3; D unresolved. The V end lost 0 bases, the J end lost 1 base, and 11 bases lay between the germline ends. The CDR3 has 16 residues. CDR1 MNHEY and CDR2 SVGAGI come from the germline V gene. The DNA for the CDR3 is TGTGCCAGCAGTTACTCGGGCTATCAGGGCACAGATACGCAGTATTTT. Its translation: CASSYSGYQGTDTQYF.

The chain employs TRBV18 and TRBJ2-3; weak D call: TRBD2 (5 bases). With 3 bases removed from V and 5 bases from J, the gap between germline ends came to 9 bases. Germline V gene data show CDR1 as KGHSH and CDR2 as LQKENI. The CDR3 is 13 residues long. CDR3 sequence (DNA): TGTGCCAGCTCACCCGCCGAGGGAGATACGCAGTATTTT. It translates to CASSPAEGDTQYF.

This clone was counted only a few times. The gene calls are TRBV7-6 and TRBJ1-1; 10 nucleotides align to TRBD1. Trimming took 7 bases from V and 6 from J; bases not matched to a gene: 5. The V gene's germline CDR1 is SGHVS and CDR2 FNYEAQ. CDR3 length: 13 amino acids. The CDR3 loop is CASTGQGGSEAFF. The CDR3, as DNA: TGTGCCAGCACAGGACAGGGGGGGTCTGAAGCTTTCTTT.

This clone has more than one count but fewer than ten. The genes are TRBV18 and TRBJ2-5, with D tentatively TRBD1 (6 bases). V gave up 1 base and J gave up 5 bases, with 11 bases separating them. The length of the CDR3 is 14 residues. Germline V CDR1 and CDR2: KGHSH, LQKENI. The DNA of the CDR3 is TGTGCCAGCTCACCACGGGACATAGGGGAGACCCAGTACTTC. Its protein product is CASSPRDIGETQYF.

The chain links TRBV5-1 to TRBJ2-1, with 7 bases fitting TRBD1. Germline assignment: CDR1 SGHRS and CDR2 YFSETQ. The CDR3 loop spans 15 amino acids. V gave up 0 bases and J gave up 6 bases; unmatched junction bases: 6. The CDR3 DNA is TGCGCCAGCAGCTTGGTCTCCGACAGGGTCAATGAGCAGTTCTTC. The encoded protein is CASSLVSDRVNEQFF.

The chain is built from TRBV7-2 and TRBJ2-7; 10 bases map to TRBD2. CDR3 length: 17 residues. CDR1 SGHTA and CDR2 FQGNSA come from the germline V gene. Trimming removed 5 bases from V and 2 bases from J; junction bases left unmatched: 12. The CDR3 DNA reads as TGTGCCAGCAGCCCGATGGGAGGCAGCGGGGGGGCCTACGAGCAGTACTTC. This gives the protein CASSPMGGSGGAYEQYF.

This sequence joins TRBV4-2 and TRBJ2-3; 12 bases map to TRBD2. This CDR3 comprises 18 residues. V was pared by 1 base and J by 0 bases, with 5 bases of the junction left unmatched. Germline values: CDR1 LGHNA, CDR2 YNFKEQ. CDR3: CASSQGLAGGSSTDTQYF. The CDR3 DNA is TGTGCCAGCAGCCAAGGCCTAGCGGGGGGGTCTAGCACAGATACGCAGTATTTT.

The chain couples TRBV7-9 to TRBJ1-5; TRBD1 agrees at 8 bases. Germline lookup yields CDR1 SEHNR and CDR2 FQNEAQ (reference sequence). This CDR3 contains 15 residues. After removal of 5 bases from V and 7 bases from J, the junction contained 10 bases not matched to a gene. The CDR3, as DNA: TGTGCCAGCAGCGTGGCCGGGACAGGTGGACAGCCCCAGCATTTT. It encodes CASSVAGTGGQPQHF. The full variable domain, its missing parts supplied by reference TRBV7-9 and TRBJ1-5, is DTGVSQNPRHKITKRGQNVTFRCDPISEHNRLYWYRQTLGQGPEFLTYFQNEAQLEKSRLLSDRFSAERPKGSFSTLEIQRTEQGDSAMYLCASSVAGTGGQPQHFGDGTRLSIL.

The chain recombines TRBV5-4 with TRBJ1-2; the D gene is possibly TRBD1 (5 bases). From germline, CDR1 is SGHNT and CDR2 YYREEE (reference sequence). V lost 6 bases and J lost 8, with 14 bases in between. This CDR3 region has 12 residues. DNA for the CDR3: TGTGCCAGCACCCGGGGGGGGGACGGCTACACCTTC. The encoded protein is CASTRGGDGYTF.

V usage is TRBV7-2 and J usage is TRBJ2-7, with 11 positions matching TRBD2. Trimming removed 1 base from V and 0 bases from J; junction bases left unmatched: 11. Germline values: CDR1 SGHTA, CDR2 FQGNSA. The CDR3 is 19 amino acids. The CDR3 nucleotides read TGTGCCAGCAGCTTAGTTTCTCTAGCGGGGGGCGGCCGCTCCTACGAGCAGTACTTC. It yields the protein CASSLVSLAGGGRSYEQYF.

This clone was seen a few times. The chain has TRBV5-1 and TRBJ2-5; 9 nucleotides align to TRBD1. The tail of the sequence fits TRBJ2-7 better, so the J call may be wrong. Germline-derived CDR1 and CDR2 are SGHRS and YFSETQ. The CDR3 extends over 14 amino acids. The CDR3 protein is CASRTGGSSYEQYF. In DNA form, the CDR3 reads TGCGCCAGCAGAACAGGGGGCTCCTCCTACGAGCAGTACTTC.

The chain carries TRBV4-3 and TRBJ1-2; maybe TRBD1 (5 bases). The CDR3 totals 15 residues. Trimming took 2 bases from V and 5 from J, leaving 15 bases between them. Germline V gives CDR1 LGHNA, CDR2 YSLEER. The CDR3 region is CASSQPDNPLYGYTF. Written as DNA, the CDR3 is TGCGCCAGCAGCCAACCGGACAATCCCTTGTATGGCTACACCTTC.

This clone came up a few times. V gene TRBV27 combines with J gene TRBJ2-3; 13 bases agree with TRBD2. The CDR3 is made up of 17 amino acids. V shed 5 bases and J 2 bases; nucleotides not matched to a gene: 7. CDR1 and CDR2 (germline): MNHEY, SMNVEV (reference sequence). CDR3 loop: CASSRRLAGGTTDTQYF. In DNA form, the CDR3 reads TGTGCCAGCAGTCGAAGACTAGCGGGGGGTACCACAGATACGCAGTATTTT.

At least ten counts were recorded for this clone. The CDR3 region is CASSTGPGGYEQYF. DNA for the CDR3: TGTGCCAGCAGCACAGGTCCCGGGGGATACGAGCAGTACTTC. The chain has TRBV7-9 and TRBJ2-7; maybe TRBD2 (6 bases). The V end was cut by 5 bases, the J end by 4 bases, with 15 bases between. The CDR3 has 14 amino acids. Per the germline V gene, CDR1 is SEHNR and CDR2 is FQNEAQ (reference sequence).

This chain connects TRBV6-4 to TRBJ1-5; TRBD1 might be the D (5 bases). CDR1 is MRHNA and CDR2 is SNTAGT in the germline V gene. The CDR3 loop spans 14 amino acids. Trimming pared 0 bases from V and 4 bases from J, leaving 7 bases between. CDR3 loop: CASSDSQGNQPQHF. Written as DNA, the CDR3 is TGTGCCAGCAGTGACTCTCAGGGAAATCAGCCCCAGCATTTT.

This chain connects TRBV25-1 to TRBJ2-7; 14 bases match TRBD2. J gave up 7 bases and V 6 bases, and 17 bases lay outside the gene matches. The CDR3 extends over 18 amino acids. The germline V gene encodes CDR1 MGHDK and CDR2 SYGVNS. DNA of the CDR3: TGTGCCAGCAGCCCAATATTAGGGACTAGCGGGGGCGTGGGGGAGCAGTACTTC. Encoded protein: CASSPILGTSGGVGEQYF.

The J gene is TRBJ2-7, the V gene TRBV5-4, with 7 bases matching TRBD1. From germline, CDR1 is SGHNT and CDR2 YYREEE (reference sequence). Losses at the gene ends were 4 bases for V and 7 bases for J; bases not matched to a gene: 11. The CDR3 loop spans 14 amino acids. CDR3 residues: CASSGRTGAGEQYF. The CDR3, as DNA: TGTGCCAGCAGCGGACGGACAGGAGCCGGGGAGCAGTACTTC.

This clone was seen only a few times. V and J are TRBV4-2 and TRBJ2-5; 12 bases are shared with TRBD2. The CDR3 contains 17 residues. The germline CDR1 and CDR2 sequences are LGHNA and YNFKEQ. With V trimmed by 3 bases and J by 4 bases, 9 bases remained unmatched. In DNA form, the CDR3 reads TGTGCCAGCAGCCAGCTAGCGGGGGGGCCTAAGGGAGAGACCCAGTACTTC. Translating gives CASSQLAGGPKGETQYF.

V gene TRBV6-5 combines with J gene TRBJ2-1; 7 nucleotides match TRBD1. Per germline, CDR1 MNHEY and CDR2 SVGAGI. The CDR3 is made up of 15 amino acids. V was clipped by 6 bases and J by 4 bases; unmatched bases: 9. The CDR3, as DNA: TGTGCCAGCAGATCTACAGGGGTTGGTTACAATGAGCAGTTCTTC. Protein: CASRSTGVGYNEQFF.

This clone was detected a few times. V is TRBV7-2 and J is TRBJ1-1; TRBD1 matches at 11 bases. The germline CDR1 and CDR2 sequences are SGHTA and FQGNSA. The V gene end was trimmed by 6 bases and the J gene end by 4 bases; junction bases not matched to a gene: 4. The CDR3 consists of 14 residues. Written as DNA, the CDR3 is TGTGCCAGCAGTTTTGGGACAGGGGGCACTGAAGCTTTCTTT. Encoded protein: CASSFGTGGTEAFF.

This clone was counted a few times. The CDR3 loop reads CASSSQGVAYTF. CDR3 nucleotide sequence: TGTGCCAGCAGCTCCCAGGGTGTGGCCTACACCTTC. The genes are TRBV11-2 and TRBJ1-2; D is perhaps TRBD1 (5 bases). The CDR3 totals 12 residues. V lost 4 bases to trimming and J lost 10 bases, with 13 bases between them. Germline V CDR1 and CDR2: SGHAT, FQNNGV. The full variable domain, its missing parts supplied by reference TRBV11-2 and TRBJ1-2, is EAGVAQSPRYKIIEKRQSVAFWCNPISGHATLYWYQQILGQGPKLLIQFQNNGVVDDSQLPKDRFSAERLKGVDSTLKIQPAKLEDSAVYLCASSSQGVAYTFGSGTRLTVV.